This TCR beta chain was captured in a study of identical twins. The authors used template switching to add a universal primer site and gave cDNA unique molecular identifiers. MiXCR was run by TCRdb on the 5' RACE reads, yielding one entry per CDR3 protein. The table records 400,000 to 550,000 distinct CDR3 sequences, 20% to 25% of them present only once. CDR3 length equals 14 residues. V dropped 7 bases and J dropped 4 bases, with 13 bases sitting between them. The germline V gene encodes CDR1 SNHLY and CDR2 FYNNEI. As for this clonotype: Its antigen is undetermined.

Whole-study results and caveats: There were fewer insertions in abundant cord blood beta clonotypes, but memory repertoires showed no such pattern.

These data are also associated with another study on T cells expressing NK-cell markers.

Sequenced: CD4+ T cells sorted from blood. The chain has TRBV2 and TRBJ2-2; D is perhaps TRBD1 (5 bases). The clonotype was recovered from a woman under 30 in good health. CDR3 DNA: TGTGCCAGCATGCCCGGACACTTCACCGGGGAGCTGTTTTTT. Protein sequence: CASMPGHFTGELFF.